The clone carrying this T cell receptor (beta chain) was recorded once. TCRdb's table, derived via immunoSEQ multiplex PCR, lists solely in-frame clones and lacks some. This sample has 35,000 to 40,000 clones, with more than 75% found just once. The entry originates in a study of blood T cell repertoires in COVID-19. Study-wide context: COVID-19 samples, acute and convalescent, were from the United States, Italy and Spain.

The length of the CDR3 is 13 residues. Germline V CDR1 and CDR2: LNHDA, SQIVND (reference sequence). After removal of 5 bases from V and 6 bases from J, the junction contained 5 bases not matched to a gene. This chain joins TRBV19 and TRBJ2-5, with 8 bases lining up with TRBD1. The receptor comes from a man over 45 with active or convalescent COVID-19. The sample taken for sequencing was peripheral blood. The CDR3 bases are TGTGCCAGTAGTCCAGGGGGCTGGCAGACCCAGTACTTC. Translating gives CASSPGGWQTQYF.